The 2 T cell receptor beta chains below all came from one sample that was sequenced in a study of blood T cell repertoires in COVID-19. Using immunoSEQ multiplex PCR, the repertoire was profiled, and TCRdb retains in-frame clones only, with some absent. The sample comprises roughly 230,000 clones, about 85% of which are singletons, and 1.7% rests with the top ten. Sequencing input: peripheral blood. The receptors come from a man in his 70s with acute or convalescent COVID-19.

The rearrangement uses TRBV5-5 and TRBJ2-6; 7 bases match TRBD1. CDR1 is SGHKS and CDR2 is YYEKEE in the germline V gene (reference sequence). CDR3 size: 14 residues. V shed 4 bases and J 8 bases; nucleotides not matched to a gene: 6. The CDR3 DNA is TGTGCCAGCAGCCCCCGGGACAGATCCAACGTCCTGACTTTC. Its protein product is CASSPRDRSNVLTF.

The chain carries TRBV2 and TRBJ1-5; D might be TRBD1 (5 bases). Germline V lookup: CDR1 SNHLY, CDR2 FYNNEI. The CDR3 sequence is 14 residues long. Trimming took 6 bases from V and 2 from J, leaving 11 bases between them. CDR3 sequence reads: CASRTEVGNQPQHF. The CDR3 nucleotides read TGTGCCAGCAGGACAGAGGTTGGCAATCAGCCCCAGCATTTT.